The clone carrying this T cell receptor beta chain came up once. Trimming shortened V by 6 bases and J by 5 bases, and 7 bases separated the two germline ends. This CDR3 contains 11 residues. In germline, CDR1 is LGHDT, CDR2 YNNKEL (reference sequence). This sample is drawn from a study of blood T cell repertoires in COVID-19. About the study: Acute-phase and convalescent COVID-19 samples originated in the United States, Italy and Spain.

Clones were sequenced by immunoSEQ multiplex PCR, and TCRdb holds only the in-frame ones, with some missing. The sample has about 280,000 clones; approximately 85% are singletons. The V gene is TRBV3-1 (or the pseudogene TRBV3-2), the J gene TRBJ1-1; D unclear. The clonotype originates from a human donor in a cohort sampled during active COVID-19. Sequenced material: peripheral blood. This CDR3 reads CASSRATEAFF. The DNA of the CDR3 is TGTGCCAGCAGTAGAGCGACTGAAGCTTTCTTT.